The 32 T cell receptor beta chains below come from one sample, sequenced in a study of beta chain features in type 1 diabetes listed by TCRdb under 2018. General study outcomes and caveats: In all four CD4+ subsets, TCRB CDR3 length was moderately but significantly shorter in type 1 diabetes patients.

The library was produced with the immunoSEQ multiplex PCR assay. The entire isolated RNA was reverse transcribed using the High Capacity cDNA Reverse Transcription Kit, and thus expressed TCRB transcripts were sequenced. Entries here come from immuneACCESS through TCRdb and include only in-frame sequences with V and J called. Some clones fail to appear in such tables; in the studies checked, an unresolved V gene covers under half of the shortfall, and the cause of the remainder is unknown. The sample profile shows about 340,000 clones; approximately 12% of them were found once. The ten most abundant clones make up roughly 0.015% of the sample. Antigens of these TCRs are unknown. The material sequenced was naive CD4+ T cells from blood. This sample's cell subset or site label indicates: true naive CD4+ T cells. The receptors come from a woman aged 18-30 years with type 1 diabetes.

The CDR3 nucleotides are TGTGCCAGCAGCAGGGGACTAGCGGGAAACCAAGAGACCCAGTACTTC. Amino acids: CASSRGLAGNQETQYF. V is TRBV9 and J is TRBJ2-5, with 13 bases fitting TRBD2. Losses at the gene ends were 4 bases for V and 0 bases for J; bases not matched to a gene: 3. Germline CDR1 reads SGDLS; CDR2 reads YYNGEE. The CDR3 covers 16 residues.

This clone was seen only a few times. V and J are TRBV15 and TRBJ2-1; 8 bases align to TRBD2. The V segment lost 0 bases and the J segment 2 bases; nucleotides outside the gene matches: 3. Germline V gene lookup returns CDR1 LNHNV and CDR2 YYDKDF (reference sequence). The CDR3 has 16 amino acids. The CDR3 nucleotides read TGTGCCACCAGCAGAGATCCGGGACTAGCCTACAATGAGCAGTTCTTC. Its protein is CATSRDPGLAYNEQFF.

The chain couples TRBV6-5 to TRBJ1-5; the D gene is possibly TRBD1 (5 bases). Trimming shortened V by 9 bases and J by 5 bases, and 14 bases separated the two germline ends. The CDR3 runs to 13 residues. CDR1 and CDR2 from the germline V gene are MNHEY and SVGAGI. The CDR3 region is CASSDIRHQPQHF. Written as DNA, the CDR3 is TGTGCCAGTTCGGACATAAGGCATCAGCCCCAGCATTTT.

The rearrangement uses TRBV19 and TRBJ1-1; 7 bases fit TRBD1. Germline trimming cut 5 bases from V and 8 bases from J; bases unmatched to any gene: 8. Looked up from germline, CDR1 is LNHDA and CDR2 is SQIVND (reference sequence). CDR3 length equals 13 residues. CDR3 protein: CASSRDSGREAFF. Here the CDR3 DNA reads TGTGCCAGTAGTCGGGACAGCGGTCGGGAAGCTTTCTTT.

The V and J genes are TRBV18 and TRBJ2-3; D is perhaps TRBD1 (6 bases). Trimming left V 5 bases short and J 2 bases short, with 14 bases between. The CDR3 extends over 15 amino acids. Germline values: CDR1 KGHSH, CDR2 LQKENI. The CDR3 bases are TGTGCCAGCTCATCGACAGGCCCCTCCACAGATACGCAGTATTTT. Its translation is CASSSTGPSTDTQYF.

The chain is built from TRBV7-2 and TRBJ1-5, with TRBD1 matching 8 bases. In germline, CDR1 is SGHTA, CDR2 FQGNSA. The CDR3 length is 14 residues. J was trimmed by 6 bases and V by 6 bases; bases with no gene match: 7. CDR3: CASRGGQGGQPQHF. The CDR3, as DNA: TGTGCCAGCAGGGGAGGACAGGGTGGTCAGCCCCAGCATTTT.

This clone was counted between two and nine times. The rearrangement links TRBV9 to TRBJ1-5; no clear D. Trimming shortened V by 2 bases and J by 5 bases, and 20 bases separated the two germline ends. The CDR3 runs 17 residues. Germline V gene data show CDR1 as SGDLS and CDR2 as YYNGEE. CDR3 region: CASSVGEGRSSDQPQHF. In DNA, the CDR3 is TGTGCCAGCAGCGTCGGAGAGGGCCGCTCGTCGGATCAGCCCCAGCATTTT.

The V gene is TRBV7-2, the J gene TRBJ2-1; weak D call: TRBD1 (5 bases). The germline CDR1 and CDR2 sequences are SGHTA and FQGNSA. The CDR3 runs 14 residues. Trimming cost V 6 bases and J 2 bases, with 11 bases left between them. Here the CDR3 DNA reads TGTGCCAGCAGTTTGCAGGGAACCTACAATGAGCAGTTCTTC. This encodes CASSLQGTYNEQFF.

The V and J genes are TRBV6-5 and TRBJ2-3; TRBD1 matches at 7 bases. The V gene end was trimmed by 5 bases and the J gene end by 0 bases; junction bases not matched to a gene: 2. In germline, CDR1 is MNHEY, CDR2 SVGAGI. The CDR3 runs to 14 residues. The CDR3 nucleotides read TGTGCCAGCAGTGACAGGGTCAGCACAGATACGCAGTATTTT. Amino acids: CASSDRVSTDTQYF.

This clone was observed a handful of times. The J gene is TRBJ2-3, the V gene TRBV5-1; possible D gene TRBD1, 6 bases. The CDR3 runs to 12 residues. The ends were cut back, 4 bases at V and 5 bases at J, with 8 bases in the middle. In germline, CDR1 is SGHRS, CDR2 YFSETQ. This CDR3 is CASSPQGDTQYF. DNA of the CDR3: TGCGCCAGCAGCCCACAGGGAGATACGCAGTATTTT.

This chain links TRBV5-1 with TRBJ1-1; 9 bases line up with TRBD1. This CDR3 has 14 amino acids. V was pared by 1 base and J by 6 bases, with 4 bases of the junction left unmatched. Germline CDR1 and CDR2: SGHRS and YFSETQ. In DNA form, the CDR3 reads TGCGCCAGCAGCTTGTTGAGGACAGGGGCTGAAGCTTTCTTT. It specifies CASSLLRTGAEAFF.

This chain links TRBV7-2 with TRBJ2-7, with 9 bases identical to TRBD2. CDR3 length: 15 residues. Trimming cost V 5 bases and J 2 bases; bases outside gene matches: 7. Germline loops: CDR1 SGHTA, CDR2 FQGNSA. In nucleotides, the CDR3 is TGTGCCAGCAGCCCGGGGGGACTAGCAGCCTACGAGCAGTACTTC. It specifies CASSPGGLAAYEQYF.

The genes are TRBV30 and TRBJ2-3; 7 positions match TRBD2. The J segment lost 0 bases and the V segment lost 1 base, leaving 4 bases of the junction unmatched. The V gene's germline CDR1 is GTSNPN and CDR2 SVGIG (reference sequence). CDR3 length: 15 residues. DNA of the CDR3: TGTGCCTGGAGTGACGGGAGGTGGAGCACAGATACGCAGTATTTT. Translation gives CAWSDGRWSTDTQYF.

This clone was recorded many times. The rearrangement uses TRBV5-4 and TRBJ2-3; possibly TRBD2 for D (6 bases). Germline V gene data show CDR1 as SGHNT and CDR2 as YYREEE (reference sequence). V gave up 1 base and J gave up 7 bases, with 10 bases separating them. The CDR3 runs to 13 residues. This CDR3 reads CASSLRTTYTQYF. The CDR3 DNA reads TGTGCCAGCAGCTTGAGGACTACCTATACGCAGTATTTT.

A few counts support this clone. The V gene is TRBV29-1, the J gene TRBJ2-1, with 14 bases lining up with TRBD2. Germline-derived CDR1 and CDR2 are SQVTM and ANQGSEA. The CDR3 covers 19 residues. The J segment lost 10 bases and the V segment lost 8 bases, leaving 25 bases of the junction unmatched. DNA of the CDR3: TGCAGCACAACCGGGACGGAGGGACTAGCGGGAGCAAACTTCGCCGAGCAGTTCTTC. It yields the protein CSTTGTEGLAGANFAEQFF.

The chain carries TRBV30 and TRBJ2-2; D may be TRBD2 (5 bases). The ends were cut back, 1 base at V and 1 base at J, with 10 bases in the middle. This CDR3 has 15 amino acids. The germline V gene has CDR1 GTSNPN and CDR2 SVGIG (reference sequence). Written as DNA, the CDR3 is TGTGCCTGGAGTGGGCTAGCAGTGAACACCGGGGAGCTGTTTTTT. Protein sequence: CAWSGLAVNTGELFF.

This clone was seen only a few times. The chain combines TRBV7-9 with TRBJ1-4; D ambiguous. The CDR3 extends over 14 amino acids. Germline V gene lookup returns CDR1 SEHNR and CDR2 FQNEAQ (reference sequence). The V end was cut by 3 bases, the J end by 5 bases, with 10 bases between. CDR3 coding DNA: TGTGCCAGCAGCTTCTTCGACATAAATGAAAAACTGTTTTTT. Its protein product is CASSFFDINEKLFF.

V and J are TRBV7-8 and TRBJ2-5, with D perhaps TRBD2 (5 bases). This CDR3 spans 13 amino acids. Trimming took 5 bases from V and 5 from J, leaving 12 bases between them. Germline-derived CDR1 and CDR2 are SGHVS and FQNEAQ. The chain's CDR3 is CASSAARGETQYF. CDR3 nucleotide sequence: TGTGCCAGCAGCGCAGCAAGAGGGGAGACCCAGTACTTC.

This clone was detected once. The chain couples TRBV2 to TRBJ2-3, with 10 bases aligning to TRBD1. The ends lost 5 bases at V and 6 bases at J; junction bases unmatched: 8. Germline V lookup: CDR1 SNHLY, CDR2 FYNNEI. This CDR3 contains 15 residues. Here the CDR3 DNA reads TGTGCCAGCAGTACAGACAGGGGGCCTCACGATACGCAGTATTTT. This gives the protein CASSTDRGPHDTQYF.

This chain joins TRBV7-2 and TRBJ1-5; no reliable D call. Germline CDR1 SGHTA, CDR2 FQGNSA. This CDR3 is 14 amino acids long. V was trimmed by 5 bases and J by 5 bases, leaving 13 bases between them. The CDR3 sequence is CASSQGLADQPQHF. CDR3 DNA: TGTGCCAGCAGCCAAGGATTAGCCGATCAGCCCCAGCATTTT.

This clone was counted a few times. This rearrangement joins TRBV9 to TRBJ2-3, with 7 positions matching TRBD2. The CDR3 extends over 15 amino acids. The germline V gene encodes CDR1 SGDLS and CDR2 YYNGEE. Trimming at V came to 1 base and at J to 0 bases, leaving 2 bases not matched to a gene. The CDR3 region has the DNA TGTGCCAGCAGCGTAAGCGGGACTAGCACAGATACGCAGTATTTT. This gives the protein CASSVSGTSTDTQYF. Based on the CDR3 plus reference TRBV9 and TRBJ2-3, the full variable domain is DSGVTQTPKHLITATGQRVTLRCSPRSGDLSVYWYQQSLDQGLQFLIQYYNGEERAKGNILERFSAQQFPDLHSELNLSSLELGDSALYFCASSVSGTSTDTQYFGPGTRLTVL.

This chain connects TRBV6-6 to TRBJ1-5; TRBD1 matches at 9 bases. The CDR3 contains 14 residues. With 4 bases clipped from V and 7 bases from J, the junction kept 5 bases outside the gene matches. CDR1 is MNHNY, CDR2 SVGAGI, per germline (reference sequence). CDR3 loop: CASSSGTGYQPQHF. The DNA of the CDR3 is TGTGCCAGCAGTTCAGGGACAGGGTACCAGCCCCAGCATTTT.

DNA of the CDR3: TGTGCCAGCAGTTCGACAGGGGAGTACACTGAAGCTTTCTTT. It encodes CASSSTGEYTEAFF. The rearrangement joins TRBV28 to TRBJ1-1; 8 positions match TRBD1. Germline trimming cut 4 bases from V and 3 bases from J; bases unmatched to any gene: 4. The CDR3 has 14 residues. Looked up from germline, CDR1 is MDHEN and CDR2 is SYDVKM.

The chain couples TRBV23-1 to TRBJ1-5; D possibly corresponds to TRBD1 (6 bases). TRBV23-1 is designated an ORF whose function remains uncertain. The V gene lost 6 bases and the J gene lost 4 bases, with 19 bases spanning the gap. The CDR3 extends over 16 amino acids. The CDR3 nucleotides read TGCGCCAGCAGGCCACGAGGGGGACGGCGGAATCAGCCCCAGCATTTT. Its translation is CASRPRGGRRNQPQHF.

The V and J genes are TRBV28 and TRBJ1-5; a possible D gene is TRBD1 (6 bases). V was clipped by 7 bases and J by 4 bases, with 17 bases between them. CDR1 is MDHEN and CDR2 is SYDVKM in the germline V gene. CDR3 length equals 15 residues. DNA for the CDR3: TGTGCCAGCATCATAGGGGGAACGCGAAATCAGCCCCAGCATTTT. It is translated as CASIIGGTRNQPQHF.

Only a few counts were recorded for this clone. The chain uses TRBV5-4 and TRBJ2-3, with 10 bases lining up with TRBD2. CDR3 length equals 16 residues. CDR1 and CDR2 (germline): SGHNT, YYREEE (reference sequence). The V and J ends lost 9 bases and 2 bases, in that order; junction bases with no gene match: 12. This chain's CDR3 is CATHRTSGISTDTQYF. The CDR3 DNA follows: TGTGCCACCCATCGAACTAGCGGGATATCCACAGATACGCAGTATTTT.

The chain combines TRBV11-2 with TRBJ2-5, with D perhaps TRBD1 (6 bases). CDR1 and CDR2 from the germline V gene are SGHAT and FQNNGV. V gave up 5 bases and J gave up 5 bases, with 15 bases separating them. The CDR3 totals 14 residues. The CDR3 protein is CASSGHRVRETQYF. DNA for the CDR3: TGTGCCAGCAGCGGGCACAGGGTTCGGGAGACCCAGTACTTC. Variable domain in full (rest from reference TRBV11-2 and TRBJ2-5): EAGVAQSPRYKIIEKRQSVAFWCNPISGHATLYWYQQILGQGPKLLIQFQNNGVVDDSQLPKDRFSAERLKGVDSTLKIQPAKLEDSAVYLCASSGHRVRETQYFGPGTRLLVL.

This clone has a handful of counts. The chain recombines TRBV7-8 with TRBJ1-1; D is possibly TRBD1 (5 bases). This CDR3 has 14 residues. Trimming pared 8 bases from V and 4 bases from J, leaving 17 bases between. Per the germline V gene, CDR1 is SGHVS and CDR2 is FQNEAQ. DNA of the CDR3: TGTGCCAGCGGACAATTCGAGGCGGTCACTGAAGCTTTCTTT. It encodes CASGQFEAVTEAFF.

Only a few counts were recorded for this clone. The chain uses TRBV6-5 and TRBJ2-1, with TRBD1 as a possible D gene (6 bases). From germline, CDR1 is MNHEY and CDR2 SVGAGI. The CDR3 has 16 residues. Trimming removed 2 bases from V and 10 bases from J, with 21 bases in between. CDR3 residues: CASSYGGQPQAVEQFF. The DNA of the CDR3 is TGTGCCAGCAGTTACGGCGGACAGCCCCAGGCGGTGGAGCAGTTCTTC.

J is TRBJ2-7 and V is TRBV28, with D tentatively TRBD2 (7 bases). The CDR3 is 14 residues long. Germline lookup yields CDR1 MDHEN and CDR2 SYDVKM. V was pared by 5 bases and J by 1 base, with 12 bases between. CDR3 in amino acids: CASSRGGASYEQYF. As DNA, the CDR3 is TGTGCCAGCAGTCGAGGGGGGGCATCCTACGAGCAGTACTTC.

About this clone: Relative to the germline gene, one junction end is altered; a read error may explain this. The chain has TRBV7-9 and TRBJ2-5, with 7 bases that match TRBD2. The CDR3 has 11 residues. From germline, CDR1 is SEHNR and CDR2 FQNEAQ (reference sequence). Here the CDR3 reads CASSSGRAGDF. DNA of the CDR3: TGTGCCAGCAGCTCGGGCCGGGCGGGGGACTTC.

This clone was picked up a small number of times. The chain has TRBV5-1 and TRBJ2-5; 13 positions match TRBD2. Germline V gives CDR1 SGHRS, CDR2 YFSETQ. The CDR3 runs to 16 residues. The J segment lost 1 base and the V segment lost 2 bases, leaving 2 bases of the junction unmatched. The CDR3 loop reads CASSFGTSGIQETQYF. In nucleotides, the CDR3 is TGCGCCAGCAGCTTTGGGACTAGCGGGATCCAAGAGACCCAGTACTTC.